The 18 T cell receptor beta chains presented below share a single source sample, sequenced in a study of T cell responses to AZD1222 COVID-19 vaccine. Generated by immunoSEQ multiplex PCR, the TCRdb table keeps only in-frame clones and is missing some. The data show 210,000 or so clones, roughly 94% seen once. The sequencing used peripheral blood, collected 28 days after the second dose of the MenACWY control vaccine. These receptors were taken from an adult who received the MenACWY meningococcal vaccine as a control.

The chain is built from TRBV7-8 and TRBJ1-5, with a weak D call TRBD1 (5 bases). Germline lookup yields CDR1 SGHVS and CDR2 FQNEAQ. The CDR3 has 17 residues. Between the trimmed V and J ends, which lost 2 bases and 5 bases, there was a span of 19 bases. Here the CDR3 reads CASSLTGDWVGDQPQHF. DNA of the CDR3: TGTGCCAGCAGCTTAACGGGGGACTGGGTGGGGGATCAGCCCCAGCATTTT.

The chain recombines TRBV18 with TRBJ1-2; maybe TRBD1 (6 bases). CDR3 size: 13 residues. Germline V gene lookup returns CDR1 KGHSH and CDR2 LQKENI. Trimming stripped 3 bases from V and 4 bases from J, with 9 bases between. This CDR3 reads CASSPADSYGYTF. CDR3 nucleotide sequence: TGTGCCAGCTCACCTGCGGACAGCTATGGCTACACCTTC.

The chain couples TRBV27 to TRBJ1-3; D gene ambiguous. V was trimmed by 4 bases and J by 1 base, leaving 5 bases between them. Germline V gene data show CDR1 as MNHEY and CDR2 as SMNVEV (reference sequence). The CDR3 loop spans 13 amino acids. The CDR3 spells CASSSGSGNTIYF. CDR3 coding DNA: TGTGCCAGCAGTTCCGGTTCTGGAAACACCATATATTTT.

The chain carries TRBV5-1 and TRBJ1-2; D gene uncertain. The V end was cut by 0 bases, the J end by 6 bases, with 9 bases between. Germline CDR1 is SGHRS and CDR2 is YFSETQ. This CDR3 comprises 13 residues. In DNA, the CDR3 is TGCGCCAGCAGCTTGGACCCGAGCGATGGCTACACCTTC. Residues: CASSLDPSDGYTF.

V usage is TRBV27 and J usage is TRBJ2-7; possibly TRBD2 for D (5 bases). V lost 6 bases to trimming and J lost 2 bases, with 11 bases between them. The CDR3 runs to 13 residues. Germline CDR1 and CDR2: MNHEY and SMNVEV (reference sequence). The CDR3 DNA sequence: TGTGCCAGCAGCCCGGGGATAGCCTACGAGCAGTACTTC. Protein sequence: CASSPGIAYEQYF.

V is TRBV30 and J is TRBJ1-4; D remains unclear. This CDR3 region has 14 residues. CDR1 is GTSNPN, CDR2 SVGIG, per germline (reference sequence). Trimming removed 0 bases from V and 4 bases from J, with 9 bases in between. CDR3 amino acids: CAWSVGEYNEKLFF. The CDR3 nucleotides read TGTGCCTGGAGTGTAGGCGAATATAATGAAAAACTGTTTTTT.

This rearrangement joins TRBV6-5 to TRBJ2-1; 7 bases line up with TRBD1. Looked up from germline, CDR1 is MNHEY and CDR2 is SVGAGI. With 8 bases clipped from V and 3 bases from J, the junction kept 7 bases outside the gene matches. The CDR3 extends over 14 amino acids. The CDR3 region is CASSGTAYYNEQFF. The CDR3 nucleotides are TGTGCCAGCTCCGGGACAGCGTACTACAATGAGCAGTTCTTC.

The chain uses TRBV30 and TRBJ1-3, with no clear D. Trimming took off 2 bases at V and 0 bases at J, with 5 bases between the two ends. The CDR3 is made up of 13 amino acids. Germline-derived CDR1 and CDR2 are GTSNPN and SVGIG (reference sequence). In DNA form, the CDR3 reads TGTGCCTGGAGTACCTTCTCTGGAAACACCATATATTTT. It yields the protein CAWSTFSGNTIYF.

This clone was seen more than once but under ten times. V usage is TRBV5-1 and J usage is TRBJ2-7; TRBD1 matches 9 bases. Unmatched junction bases numbered 10, after V lost 0 bases and J lost 3 bases. The CDR3 loop spans 17 amino acids. CDR1 and CDR2 from the germline V gene are SGHRS and YFSETQ. CDR3 DNA sequence: TGCGCCAGCAGCTTGGGGACAGGGGAAAGAAAAGGCTACGAGCAGTACTTC. Protein product: CASSLGTGERKGYEQYF.

The chain recombines TRBV11-2 with TRBJ2-7, with 7 positions matching TRBD2. Germline-derived CDR1 and CDR2 are SGHAT and FQNNGV. V was clipped by 1 base and J by 3 bases; unmatched bases: 6. The CDR3 runs 15 residues. The CDR3 sequence: CASSLAGGPIYEQYF. The CDR3 DNA sequence: TGTGCCAGCAGCTTAGCGGGAGGACCAATCTACGAGCAGTACTTC.

The chain combines TRBV28 with TRBJ2-7; 9 positions match TRBD1. With V trimmed by 5 bases and J by 5 bases, 10 bases remained unmatched. The CDR3 covers 15 residues. CDR1 and CDR2 from the germline V gene are MDHEN and SYDVKM. CDR3 region: CASSPPDRGIDEQYF. CDR3 coding DNA: TGTGCCAGCAGTCCCCCGGACAGGGGTATCGACGAGCAGTACTTC.

This clone was counted a single time. The chain employs TRBV27 and TRBJ1-6, with 11 bases aligning to TRBD1. CDR1 and CDR2 from the germline V gene are MNHEY and SMNVEV (reference sequence). J gave up 10 bases and V 3 bases, and 11 bases lay outside the gene matches. CDR3 length: 17 residues. DNA of the CDR3: TGTGCCAGCAGTTTTCACCCCGGGACAGGGGGTTTATCACCCCTCCACTTT. Its protein is CASSFHPGTGGLSPLHF.

The chain uses TRBV6-5 and TRBJ1-6; TRBD1 aligns across 8 bases. Germline V gives CDR1 MNHEY, CDR2 SVGAGI. The CDR3 runs 15 residues. The trim removed 6 bases at V and 10 bases at J, leaving 11 bases unmatched. CDR3 in amino acids: CASSRVGQGGSPLHF. The CDR3 nucleotides read TGTGCCAGCAGCCGCGTTGGACAGGGCGGCTCACCCCTCCACTTT.

V is TRBV29-1 and J is TRBJ2-7; 9 bases fit TRBD1. V gave up 6 bases and J gave up 6 bases; unmatched junction bases: 12. This CDR3 has 14 residues. Looked up from germline, CDR1 is SQVTM and CDR2 is ANQGSEA. The CDR3 protein is CSVKGTGTGFEQYF. In nucleotides, the CDR3 is TGCAGCGTGAAAGGGACAGGGACAGGATTCGAGCAGTACTTC.

CDR3 residues: CASSLGQQEKLFF. The CDR3 coding sequence is TGTGCCAGCAGCTTGGGACAGCAGGAAAAACTGTTTTTT. This rearrangement joins TRBV13 to TRBJ1-4; 7 bases agree with TRBD1. V was clipped by 3 bases and J by 8 bases; unmatched bases: 3. CDR3 size: 13 residues. Germline-derived CDR1 and CDR2 are PRHDT and FYEKMQ (reference sequence).

The V and J genes are TRBV6-5 and TRBJ1-1; TRBD1 aligns across 11 bases. V dropped 2 bases and J dropped 3; count of bases not matched to a gene: 5. The CDR3 runs 16 residues. In germline, CDR1 is MNHEY, CDR2 SVGAGI. The CDR3 protein is CASSYTGGQGDTEAFF. The DNA for the CDR3 is TGTGCCAGCAGTTACACCGGGGGACAGGGGGACACTGAAGCTTTCTTT.

This chain joins TRBV6-5 and TRBJ1-2; tentative D call: TRBD1 (6 bases). The V end lost 6 bases, the J end lost 7 bases, and 9 bases lay between the germline ends. Germline V gene lookup returns CDR1 MNHEY and CDR2 SVGAGI. This CDR3 is 11 amino acids long. This CDR3 reads CASSGGGGYTF. The CDR3 DNA sequence: TGTGCCAGCAGCGGGGGCGGTGGCTACACCTTC.

The rearrangement joins TRBV6-5 to TRBJ1-2, with a weak D call TRBD1 (5 bases). This CDR3 contains 14 residues. V was trimmed by 4 bases and J by 3 bases, leaving 12 bases between them. The germline CDR1 and CDR2 sequences are MNHEY and SVGAGI. In DNA form, the CDR3 reads TGTGCCAGCAGTTCTGGGGCGGGGCACTATGGCTACACCTTC. It specifies CASSSGAGHYGYTF.